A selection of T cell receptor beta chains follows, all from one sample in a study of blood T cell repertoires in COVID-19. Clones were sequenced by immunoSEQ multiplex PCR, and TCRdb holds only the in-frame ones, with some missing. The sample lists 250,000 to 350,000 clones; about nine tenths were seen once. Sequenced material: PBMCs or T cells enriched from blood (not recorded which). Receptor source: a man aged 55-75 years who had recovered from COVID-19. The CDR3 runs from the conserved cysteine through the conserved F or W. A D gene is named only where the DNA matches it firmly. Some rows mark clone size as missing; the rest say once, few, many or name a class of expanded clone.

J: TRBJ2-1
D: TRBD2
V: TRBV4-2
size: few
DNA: TGTGCCAGCAGCCAAGGGACCGGGACTAGCATTGAGCAGTTCTTC
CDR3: CASSQGTGTSIEQFF

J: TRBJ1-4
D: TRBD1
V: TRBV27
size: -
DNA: TGTGCCAGCAGTGTGGGACAGGGTGGTGAAAAACTGTTTTTT
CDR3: CASSVGQGGEKLFF

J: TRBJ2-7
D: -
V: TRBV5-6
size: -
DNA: TGTGCCAGCAGCCGCCGGGGGTTTGGCTACGAGCAGTACTTC
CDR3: CASSRRGFGYEQYF

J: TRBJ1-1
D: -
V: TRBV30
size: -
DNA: TGTGCCAGCCCGGGGGGCGGGGCTGAAGCTTTCTTT
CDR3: CASPGGGAEAFF

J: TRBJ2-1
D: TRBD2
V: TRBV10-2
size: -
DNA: TGCGCCACCTCGGGACTAGCGGGAGAAACGACCAGCAATGAGCAGTTCTTC
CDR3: CATSGLAGETTSNEQFF

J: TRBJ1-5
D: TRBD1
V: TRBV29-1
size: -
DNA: TGCAGCGTGCGAGGACAGGGAGAGCCCCAGCATTTT
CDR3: CSVRGQGEPQHF

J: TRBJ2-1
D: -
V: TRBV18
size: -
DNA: TGTGCCAGCTCACCAGGACTTTACAATGAGCAGTTCTTC
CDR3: CASSPGLYNEQFF

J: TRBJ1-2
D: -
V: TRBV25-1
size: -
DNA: TGTGCCAGCAGGGGGAGGTCCCTAAACTATGGCTACACCTTC
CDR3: CASRGRSLNYGYTF

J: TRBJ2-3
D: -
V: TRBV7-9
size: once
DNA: TGTGCCAGCAGCTTAGTTGGCCTAGGGGATACAGATACGCAGTATTTT
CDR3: CASSLVGLGDTDTQYF

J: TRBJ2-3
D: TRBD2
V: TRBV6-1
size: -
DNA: TGTGCCAGCAGTGAGACTAGCGGGGGGACGGGGACGCAGTATTTT
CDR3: CASSETSGGTGTQYF

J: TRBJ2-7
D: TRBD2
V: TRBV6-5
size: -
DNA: TGTGCCAGCCGACTAGCGGGAACCTACGAGCAGTACTTC
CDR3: CASRLAGTYEQYF

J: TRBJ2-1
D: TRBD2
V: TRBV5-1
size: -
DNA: TGCGCCAGCTACGGACTAGGGCACAATGAGCAGTTCTTC
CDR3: CASYGLGHNEQFF

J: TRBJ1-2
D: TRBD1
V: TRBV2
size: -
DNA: TGTGCCAGCTCATGGGACAGGGGGCGTCGTACGTCTCACGATGGCTACACCTTC
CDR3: CASSWDRGRRTSHDGYTF

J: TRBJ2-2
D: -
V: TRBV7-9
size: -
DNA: TGTGCCAGCAGCTCGACCGGGACACCCGGGGAGCTGTTTTTT
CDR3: CASSSTGTPGELFF

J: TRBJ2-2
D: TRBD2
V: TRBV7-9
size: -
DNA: TGTGCCAGCAGTCCGGGAGGCCGGACCGGGGAGCTGTTTTTT
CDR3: CASSPGGRTGELFF

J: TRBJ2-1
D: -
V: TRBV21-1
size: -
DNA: TGTGCCAGCAGCAAAAAGATCGGACTAGCGGGAGGGCCGGGGCAGTTCTTC
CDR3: CASSKKIGLAGGPGQFF

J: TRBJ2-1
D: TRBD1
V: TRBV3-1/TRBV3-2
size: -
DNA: TGTGCCAGCAGCACCCGGACAGGGGGCAGGAATGAGCAGTTCTTC
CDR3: CASSTRTGGRNEQFF

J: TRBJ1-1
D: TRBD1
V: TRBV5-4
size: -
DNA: TGTGCCAGCAGCGCGGGACAGTTGAACACTGAAGCTTTCTTT
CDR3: CASSAGQLNTEAFF